This passage covers 28 T cell receptor beta chains from one sample sequenced in a study of T-cell reconstitution after alpha-beta-depleted transplantation in children. Researchers prepared the TCRbeta library using unique molecular identifiers, the study reports. One entry per CDR3 protein, called by TCRdb with MiXCR from the PCR reads. The sample consists of a few hundred thousand distinct CDR3 sequences, around a tenth of them appearing once. The material sequenced was PBMCs, taken before TCRalphabeta/CD19-depleted stem cell transplant. All receptors derive from a boy under two years old with acute myeloid leukemia, due to receive a stem cell transplant.

This clonotype occurred many times. The chain couples TRBV29-1 to TRBJ2-7; D perhaps matches TRBD1 (6 bases). The V gene's germline CDR1 is SQVTM and CDR2 ANQGSEA. This CDR3 contains 13 residues. The V and J ends lost 6 bases and 5 bases respectively, with 17 bases between them. The CDR3 reads CSVYSGAADEQYF. The CDR3 coding sequence is TGCAGCGTCTACTCAGGGGCGGCCGACGAGCAGTACTTC.

This clonotype was counted ten times or more. J is TRBJ2-7 and V is TRBV7-8; 9 nucleotides align to TRBD1. J gave up 2 bases and V 4 bases, and 9 bases lay outside the gene matches. CDR3 length equals 16 residues. Germline V CDR1 and CDR2: SGHVS, FQNEAQ. The CDR3, as DNA: TGTGCCAGCAGCTCACTCCGGGACAGGGTCCCCTACGAGCAGTACTTC. Encoded protein: CASSSLRDRVPYEQYF.

In regard to this clonotype: A much larger clone sits a single nucleotide away, making a read error possible. The gene calls are TRBV4-2 and TRBJ2-7, with TRBD1 matching over 10 bases. The CDR3 spans 17 residues. Germline V gives CDR1 LGHNA, CDR2 YNFKEQ. Trimming at V came to 0 bases and at J to 0 bases, leaving 5 bases not matched to a gene. The CDR3 loop reads CASSQDRGTGASYEQYF. DNA for the CDR3: TGTGCCAGCAGCCAAGATAGGGGGACAGGGGCCTCCTACGAGCAGTACTTC.

The chain uses TRBV12-3 or TRBV12-4 and TRBJ1-3; D might be TRBD1 (5 bases). The CDR3 loop spans 17 amino acids. The V and J ends lost 7 bases and 0 bases respectively, with 19 bases between them. CDR3 in amino acids: CASTSGTGVLSGNTIYF. The CDR3 region has the DNA TGTGCCAGCACCTCCGGCACAGGAGTCCTCTCTGGAAACACCATATATTTT.

This chain joins TRBV12-3 or TRBV12-4 and TRBJ1-2; the D is unclear. V was clipped by 5 bases and J by 4 bases, with 17 bases between them. The CDR3 has 15 amino acids. CDR3 bases: TGTGCCAGCAGTCCCTCGGGCAGAAGCTCCTATGGCTACACCTTC. Its translation: CASSPSGRSSYGYTF.

This clonotype was picked up many times. The V call is TRBV20-1, the J call TRBJ2-2; 9 bases line up with TRBD2. Looked up from germline, CDR1 is DFQATT and CDR2 is SNEGSKA (reference sequence). The CDR3 loop spans 17 amino acids. Germline trimming cut 3 bases from V and 2 bases from J; bases unmatched to any gene: 10. This CDR3 reads CSARGPVAGVNTGELFF. The CDR3 DNA is TGCAGTGCTAGGGGCCCGGTAGCGGGGGTAAACACCGGGGAGCTGTTTTTT.

V usage is TRBV11-3 and J usage is TRBJ2-7; possibly TRBD2 for D (7 bases). CDR1 and CDR2 from the germline V gene are SGHNT and YENEEA. Trimming shortened V by 5 bases and J by 3 bases, and 17 bases separated the two germline ends. The CDR3 contains 15 residues. As DNA, the CDR3 is TGTGCCAGCAGCCCCGGGGGGCGGGTTGGCTACGAGCAGTACTTC. Protein: CASSPGGRVGYEQYF.

This clonotype was seen at least ten times. CDR3 region: CASRSGRILGTDTQYF. The CDR3 DNA reads TGTGCCAGCAGGAGCGGGAGAATATTGGGGACAGATACGCAGTATTTT. The V gene is TRBV28, the J gene TRBJ2-3; 8 bases are shared with TRBD2. The J segment lost 3 bases and the V segment lost 6 bases, leaving 11 bases of the junction unmatched. Germline V CDR1 and CDR2: MDHEN, SYDVKM. The CDR3 sequence is 16 residues long.

This clonotype was detected ten times or more. The CDR3 protein is CAISDTDTQYF. For the CDR3, the DNA is TGTGCCATCAGTGACACAGATACGCAGTATTTT. This chain links TRBV10-3 with TRBJ2-3, with D hard to call. V dropped 3 bases and J dropped 2 bases, with 0 bases sitting between them. The germline CDR1 and CDR2 sequences are ENHRY and SYGVKD. The CDR3 extends over 11 amino acids.

This clonotype was counted many times. This rearrangement joins TRBV7-9 to TRBJ2-1, with 8 nucleotides matching TRBD2. Germline values: CDR1 SEHNR, CDR2 FQNEAQ (reference sequence). After removal of 9 bases from V and 4 bases from J, the junction contained 11 bases not matched to a gene. The CDR3 contains 15 residues. DNA for the CDR3: TGTGCCAGTATGGCGGCTAGCGGGCAGTACAATGAGCAGTTCTTC. Protein product: CASMAASGQYNEQFF.

This clonotype was observed a few times. The chain has TRBV12-3 or TRBV12-4 and TRBJ1-2; D not resolved. The germline V and J ends were trimmed by 2 bases and 0 bases, with 13 bases remaining between them. The CDR3 is 16 amino acids. The CDR3 DNA follows: TGTGCCAGCAGTTTAAACTTCCCAGCTTCTAACTATGGCTACACCTTC. The encoded protein is CASSLNFPASNYGYTF.

This clonotype was counted ten times or more. The J gene is TRBJ2-5, the V gene TRBV5-1; D is unclear. The CDR3 loop spans 14 amino acids. Trimming removed 2 bases at V and 1 base at J, with 9 bases between. Per germline, CDR1 SGHRS and CDR2 YFSETQ. The CDR3 loop reads CASSFRGGQETQYF. Written as DNA, the CDR3 is TGCGCCAGCAGCTTTCGTGGCGGCCAAGAGACCCAGTACTTC.

Comment on this clonotype: The final CDR3 position lacks the conserved phenylalanine or tryptophan, pointing to a likely read error. The V call is TRBV5-5, the J call TRBJ1-6; tentative D call: TRBD1 (6 bases). Trimming removed 4 bases from V and 7 bases from J, with 9 bases in between. Germline loops: CDR1 SGHKS, CDR2 YYEKEE (reference sequence). This CDR3 region has 13 residues. The DNA of the CDR3 is TGTGCCAGCAGCAGGACAGAGAATTCACCCCTCCACTCT. Protein: CASSRTENSPLHS.

V and J are TRBV12-3 or TRBV12-4 and TRBJ1-5; D not certain. This CDR3 has 13 residues. V gave up 2 bases and J gave up 2 bases, with 4 bases separating them. The CDR3 bases are TGTGCCAGCAGTTTAAACCGCAATCAGCCCCAGCATTTT. Its protein is CASSLNRNQPQHF.

The chain has TRBV19 and TRBJ2-4; D is possibly TRBD2 (5 bases). With 7 bases removed from V and 8 bases from J, the gap between germline ends came to 21 bases. This CDR3 is built from 15 residues. Per germline, CDR1 LNHDA and CDR2 SQIVND (reference sequence). In nucleotides, the CDR3 is TGTGCCAGTACCCCGGACTTACCTGGGATGTACATTCAGTACTTC. As protein: CASTPDLPGMYIQYF.

At least ten counts were recorded for this clonotype. The rearrangement joins TRBV5-5 to TRBJ2-7; D remains ambiguous. The germline V and J ends were trimmed by 2 bases and 0 bases, with 6 bases remaining between them. The CDR3 has 13 residues. The germline V gene encodes CDR1 SGHKS and CDR2 YYEKEE (reference sequence). CDR3 DNA: TGTGCCAGCAGCTTTGAGCTCTCCTACGAGCAGTACTTC. This sequence encodes CASSFELSYEQYF.

This clonotype was found many times. This rearrangement joins TRBV6-2 or TRBV6-3 to TRBJ1-5; 9 bases line up with TRBD1. This CDR3 is 14 amino acids long. In germline, CDR1 is MNHEY, CDR2 SVGEGT. V lost 4 bases, J lost 4 bases, and 2 bases stayed unmatched. The CDR3 coding sequence is TGTGCCAGCAGTTGGACAGGGGTGAATCAGCCCCAGCATTTT. It is translated as CASSWTGVNQPQHF.

The chain recombines TRBV6-5 with TRBJ1-1; perhaps TRBD1 as D (5 bases). CDR3 length: 16 amino acids. Germline V gene sequence: CDR1 MNHEY, CDR2 SVGAGI. V shed 2 bases and J shed 0 bases, with 13 bases lying between them. The CDR3 is CASSYGTALMNTEAFF. In DNA form, the CDR3 reads TGTGCCAGCAGTTACGGGACGGCTTTGATGAACACTGAAGCTTTCTTT.

This clonotype has at least ten counts. The chain employs TRBV5-1 and TRBJ2-5, with D possibly being TRBD2 (5 bases). The V gene lost 4 bases and the J gene lost 5 bases, with 15 bases spanning the gap. Germline V gives CDR1 SGHRS, CDR2 YFSETQ. The CDR3 totals 14 residues. The DNA of the CDR3 is TGCGCCAGCAGCCACGAACCGAGGGAGGAGACCCAGTACTTC. This gives the protein CASSHEPREETQYF.

The chain links TRBV7-3 to TRBJ2-1; D perhaps matches TRBD1 (5 bases). This CDR3 spans 14 amino acids. With 6 bases removed from V and 2 bases from J, the gap between germline ends came to 11 bases. Germline assignment: CDR1 SGHTA and CDR2 FQGTGA. The CDR3 DNA reads as TGTGCCAGCAGTATGAAGGGGACCTACAATGAGCAGTTCTTC. This codes for CASSMKGTYNEQFF.

This clonotype was seen repeatedly, ten times or more. The CDR3 nucleotides read TGTGCCAGCAGCTTGTACAACACCGGGGAGCTGTTTTTT. This translates into CASSLYNTGELFF. The chain links TRBV5-5 to TRBJ2-2, with no clear D. V dropped 1 base and J dropped 2 bases, with 3 bases sitting between them. CDR3 size: 13 residues. Per the germline V gene, CDR1 is SGHKS and CDR2 is YYEKEE (reference sequence).

This clonotype was seen repeatedly, ten times or more. This chain links TRBV12-3 or TRBV12-4 with TRBJ2-7, with 8 nucleotides matching TRBD1. CDR3 size: 17 residues. V gave up 3 bases and J gave up 2 bases; unmatched junction bases: 12. The CDR3 here is CASSFSFGQGDTYEQYF. CDR3 coding DNA: TGTGCCAGCAGTTTTTCATTCGGACAGGGTGACACCTACGAGCAGTACTTC.

At least ten counts were recorded for this clonotype. The chain recombines TRBV6-6 with TRBJ1-1, with 7 bases identical to TRBD1. The CDR3 consists of 15 residues. Losses at the gene ends were 11 bases for V and 4 bases for J; bases not matched to a gene: 16. The V gene's germline CDR1 is MNHNY and CDR2 SVGAGI (reference sequence). The CDR3 DNA reads TGTGCCTACCGGGCCCCGACAGGGAAGGGCACTGAAGCTTTCTTT. This sequence encodes CAYRAPTGKGTEAFF.

This clonotype was observed at least ten times. The chain has TRBV5-1 and TRBJ2-2; TRBD1 agrees at 11 bases. The CDR3 runs to 16 residues. CDR1 and CDR2 from the germline V gene are SGHRS and YFSETQ. V shed 2 bases and J 2 bases; nucleotides not matched to a gene: 2. CDR3 bases: TGCGCCAGCAGCTTAGGACAGGGGGCTAACACCGGGGAGCTGTTTTTT. The encoded protein is CASSLGQGANTGELFF.

This clonotype was found many times. The chain employs TRBV9 and TRBJ2-1, with 7 bases fitting TRBD2. Germline V gene lookup returns CDR1 SGDLS and CDR2 YYNGEE. CDR3 size: 15 residues. The trim removed 5 bases at V and 4 bases at J, leaving 9 bases unmatched. In DNA, the CDR3 is TGTGCCAGCAGTCAGCGGGGTGGCCATTACAATGAGCAGTTCTTC. Translated: CASSQRGGHYNEQFF. The full variable domain, with the rest looked up from reference TRBV9 and TRBJ2-1, is DSGVTQTPKHLITATGQRVTLRCSPRSGDLSVYWYQQSLDQGLQFLIQYYNGEERAKGNILERFSAQQFPDLHSELNLSSLELGDSALYFCASSQRGGHYNEQFFGPGTRLTVL.

This clonotype was observed many times. The chain employs TRBV16 and TRBJ1-1; weak D call: TRBD1 (6 bases). Trimming pared 0 bases from V and 5 bases from J, leaving 7 bases between. The germline V gene has CDR1 KGHSY and CDR2 FQNENV. The CDR3 is 13 amino acids. Here the CDR3 DNA reads TGTGCCAGCAGCCAATCAGGGGGGACTGAAGCTTTCTTT. Residues: CASSQSGGTEAFF.

This clonotype appeared many times. The chain has TRBV5-1 and TRBJ2-1; 10 bases fit TRBD2. The V gene end was trimmed by 4 bases and the J gene end by 6 bases; junction bases not matched to a gene: 10. The CDR3 spans 16 residues. The V gene's germline CDR1 is SGHRS and CDR2 YFSETQ. The DNA of the CDR3 is TGCGCCAGCAGCCGTAGCGGGGGGTCCCCTGGCAATGAGCAGTTCTTC. It specifies CASSRSGGSPGNEQFF.

This clonotype was counted ten times or more. The gene calls are TRBV6-1 and TRBJ2-2; D assignment may be TRBD1 or TRBD2 (6 bases each). Trimming took off 6 bases at V and 7 bases at J, with 15 bases between the two ends. The CDR3 loop spans 14 amino acids. Looked up from germline, CDR1 is MNHNS and CDR2 is SASEGT. The CDR3, as DNA: TGTGCCAGCAGCAGGGGACTGCCCGACGGGGAGCTGTTTTTT. Protein product: CASSRGLPDGELFF.